Below, one TCR beta chain is given with its context. Its antigen is unknown. The sample is drawn from a study of cytotoxic CD8 clonotypes in ibrutinib-treated CLL. V lost 6 bases, J lost 4 bases, and 18 bases lay in between. The CDR3 is 16 amino acids. Germline CDR1 and CDR2: KGHSH and LQKENI. Study-wide results and caveats: Clonality measured at baseline exceeded age-matched healthy donors, tracking circulating CD8+ T-cell counts.

TCRdb's table, derived via immunoSEQ multiplex PCR, lists solely in-frame clones and lacks some. The sample has approximately 22,000 clones, 70% to 80% seen once; the top ten hold about a quarter. This sample comprised PBMCs, obtained before ibrutinib treatment. This clonotype was sampled from a human donor with chronic lymphocytic leukemia. The chain combines TRBV18 with TRBJ2-2, with D possibly called TRBD1 or TRBD2 (6 bases each). The CDR3 here is CASSSPGAGSTGELFF. CDR3 coding DNA: TGTGCCAGCTCCTCCCCGGGGGCGGGCAGCACCGGGGAGCTGTTTTTT.